Listed below are T cell receptor beta chains from one sample, sequenced in a study of Ad26.COV2.S vaccination and SARS-CoV-2 variants. Measured with immunoSEQ multiplex PCR; TCRdb has only the in-frame clones, and not every one. The sample consists of 440,000 or so clones, 80% to 90% of them appearing once. This material consisted of peripheral blood, taken in a trial of Ad26.COV2.S vaccine versus placebo. The receptors come from a person aged 18-60 years who received the Ad26.COV2.S COVID-19 vaccine or a placebo. CDR3s include the opening cysteine and the closing phenylalanine or tryptophan. Fields, in order: clone size, D gene, J gene, V gene, CDR3 DNA, CDR3 protein. A D gene is named only where the DNA matches it firmly. Some rows mark clone size as missing; the rest say once, few, many or name a class of expanded clone.

size: NA
D: TRBD2
J: TRBJ2-5
V: TRBV30
DNA: TGTGCCTGGAGTGCCTGGCGGACTAGCGGGGGGCAAGAGACCCAGTACTTC
CDR3: CAWSAWRTSGGQETQYF

size: NA
D: NA
J: TRBJ1-4
V: TRBV18
DNA: TGTGCCAGCTCACCAGGGCAGGGCAATGAAAAACTGTTTTTT
CDR3: CASSPGQGNEKLFF

size: NA
D: TRBD1
J: TRBJ2-7
V: TRBV6-5
DNA: TGTGCCAGCAGATGGACAGGGCCAGAGCAGTACTTC
CDR3: CASRWTGPEQYF

size: NA
D: TRBD2
J: TRBJ2-5
V: TRBV2
DNA: TGTGCCAGCAGTGGAGGGCTAGCGGGGGCCGGGGAGACCCAGTACTTC
CDR3: CASSGGLAGAGETQYF

size: NA
D: NA
J: TRBJ1-5
V: TRBV27
DNA: TGTGCCAGCAGTTTACGAGGGGTCATCAATCAGCCCCAGCATTTT
CDR3: CASSLRGVINQPQHF

size: NA
D: NA
J: TRBJ2-4
V: TRBV19
DNA: TGTGCCAGTAAGGGAGGACGGGAGCTAGCCAAAAACATTCAGTACTTC
CDR3: CASKGGRELAKNIQYF

size: NA
D: TRBD2
J: TRBJ2-1
V: TRBV4-2
DNA: TGTGCCAGCAGCCCCAGACTAGCGGGCACCTACAATGAGCAGTTCTTC
CDR3: CASSPRLAGTYNEQFF

size: NA
D: TRBD2
J: TRBJ2-1
V: TRBV5-1
DNA: TGCGCCAGCAGCCCCCACCTTACTAGCGGGAGCAATGAGCAGTTCTTC
CDR3: CASSPHLTSGSNEQFF

size: once
D: TRBD2
J: TRBJ2-7
V: TRBV7-6
DNA: TGTGCCAGCAGCCCTAGCGGGGCCACCTACGAGCAGTACTTC
CDR3: CASSPSGATYEQYF

size: NA
D: NA
J: TRBJ2-2
V: TRBV2
DNA: TGTGCCAGCAGGGAAACTGGGCTAGCCGGGGAGCTGTTTTTT
CDR3: CASRETGLAGELFF

size: NA
D: NA
J: TRBJ1-2
V: TRBV5-1
DNA: TGCGCCAGCAGCCAGGGCCGCCTTTACACCTTC
CDR3: CASSQGRLYTF

size: NA
D: TRBD1
J: TRBJ1-2
V: TRBV11-2
DNA: TGTGCCAGCACAGACTCCGGGACAGGGTACTATGGCTACACCTTC
CDR3: CASTDSGTGYYGYTF

size: NA
D: TRBD1
J: TRBJ2-3
V: TRBV9
DNA: TGTGCCAGCAGCGTAACCCACCAGGGGGTCACAGATACGCAGTATTTT
CDR3: CASSVTHQGVTDTQYF

size: NA
D: NA
J: TRBJ2-7
V: TRBV3-1/TRBV3-2
DNA: TGTGCCAGCAGCCTATCAGGGAGTCCCTACGAGCAGTACTTC
CDR3: CASSLSGSPYEQYF

size: NA
D: TRBD2
J: TRBJ2-1
V: TRBV19
DNA: TGTGCCAGTAGTGTACTAGCGAGTGAGCAGTTCTTC
CDR3: CASSVLASEQFF

size: NA
D: NA
J: TRBJ1-3
V: TRBV18
DNA: TGTGCCAGCTCACCACTTGTCGCAGGGGTGTACGGAAACACCATATATTTT
CDR3: CASSPLVAGVYGNTIYF

size: NA
D: TRBD1
J: TRBJ2-7
V: TRBV18
DNA: TGTGCCAGCTCAGAGGACAGGCCCCCCTACGAGCAGTACTTC
CDR3: CASSEDRPPYEQYF

size: NA
D: NA
J: TRBJ1-2
V: TRBV18
DNA: TGTGCCAGCTCACCCATGGATCTCGATGGCTACACCTTC
CDR3: CASSPMDLDGYTF

size: NA
D: NA
J: TRBJ1-2
V: TRBV6-5
DNA: TGTGCCAGCACCTCAGGCTCCTATGGCTACACCTTC
CDR3: CASTSGSYGYTF

size: NA
D: NA
J: TRBJ1-2
V: TRBV18
DNA: TGTGCCAGCTCAGGACACAGAACAGATTATGGCTACACCTTC
CDR3: CASSGHRTDYGYTF

size: NA
D: NA
J: TRBJ2-7
V: TRBV15
DNA: TGTGCCACCAGCAGAGATCGGGCAGGGGCCTACGAGCAGTACTTC
CDR3: CATSRDRAGAYEQYF

size: NA
D: NA
J: TRBJ1-5
V: TRBV6-6
DNA: TGTGCCAGCAGTTACGGGGGAAGGAGTCAGCCCCAGCATTTT
CDR3: CASSYGGRSQPQHF

size: NA
D: TRBD1
J: TRBJ2-5
V: TRBV18
DNA: TGTGCCAGCTCACCCTTGGACAGGCGGAACCAAGAGACCCAGTACTTC
CDR3: CASSPLDRRNQETQYF

size: NA
D: TRBD1
J: TRBJ2-2
V: TRBV28
DNA: TGTGCCAGCAGTCTCCCCGGGACAGGGAACACCGGGGAGCTGTTTTTT
CDR3: CASSLPGTGNTGELFF

size: NA
D: NA
J: TRBJ1-1
V: TRBV28
DNA: TGTGCCAGCAGTTTACGAGGGGGGGGTGGAACTGAAGCTTTCTTT
CDR3: CASSLRGGGGTEAFF

size: NA
D: TRBD2
J: TRBJ2-6
V: TRBV7-2
DNA: TGTGCCAGCAGCCCCTGGAGCGGGGGGGCTTCTGGGGCCAACGTCCTGACTTTC
CDR3: CASSPWSGGASGANVLTF

size: NA
D: NA
J: TRBJ1-5
V: TRBV6-2/TRBV6-3
DNA: TGTGCCAGCAGTTACCCTTCGGGACGGTTCAATCAGCCCCAGCATTTT
CDR3: CASSYPSGRFNQPQHF

size: NA
D: NA
J: TRBJ1-1
V: TRBV27
DNA: TGTGCCAGCACTCTAGGGGGGGGGAACACTGAAGCTTTCTTT
CDR3: CASTLGGGNTEAFF

size: NA
D: NA
J: TRBJ2-1
V: TRBV18
DNA: TGTGCCAGCTCAACTGGTTGGAGCTCCTACAATGAGCAGTTCTTC
CDR3: CASSTGWSSYNEQFF